A single T cell receptor beta chain is shown here with its context. Between the trimmed V and J ends, which lost 2 bases and 0 bases, there was a span of 5 bases. The CDR3 extends over 13 amino acids. From germline, CDR1 is MNHEY and CDR2 SVGEGT. This entry belongs to a study of control samples from healthy donors and cancer patients. Assay: immunoSEQ multiplex PCR; the TCRdb copy retains only in-frame clones and omits some. The sample records some 58,000 clones, around 87% being singletons. This chain links TRBV6-2 or TRBV6-3 with TRBJ2-7; D gene ambiguous. The receptor was isolated from a woman aged 60-70 years with lung cancer. The specimen sequenced was PBMCs. The CDR3 coding sequence is TGTGCCAGCAGTTACGCCAGCTCCTACGAGCAGTACTTC. It translates to CASSYASSYEQYF.